The 14 T cell receptor beta chains listed next were all sequenced from one sample in a study of T cells in women clearing cervical HPV infection. TCRdb keeps only in-frame clones here, not all; method: immunoSEQ multiplex PCR. Its clone listing holds some 20,000 clones. Specimen: blood buffy coat. The receptor set was obtained from a woman between 18 and 69 years old with a cervical HPV16 infection that either progressed to CIN3+ or cleared (not recorded which).

With regard to this clone: The CDR3 goes on 3 residues after the read ends, and that part is filled in from the germline J gene. The chain recombines TRBV18 with TRBJ1-2; D remains ambiguous. Germline V gives CDR1 KGHSH, CDR2 LQKENI. The CDR3 is 18 amino acids. Partial CDR3 DNA: TGTGCCAGCTCACCGCGCACCTTCCAAGGGCCCAGCACAGATACC. Protein product: CASSPRTFQGPSTDT. The complete CDR3 reads CASSPRTFQGPSTDTYTF.

This clone is labeled medium-sized based on frequency. Coverage ceases 3 residues before the CDR3 finishes, and the germline J gene fills in the end. The rearrangement uses TRBV7-3 and TRBJ2-4; possibly TRBD1 for D (5 bases). V was shortened by 6 bases and J by 1 base, with 19 bases between the two germline ends. This CDR3 is 17 amino acids long. The germline gives CDR1 SGHTA, CDR2 FQGTGA. The CDR3 DNA, read in part, is TGTGCCAGCAGGACAGACAGATTAGGTTGGGCCAAAAACATT. This codes for CASRTDRLGWAKNI. The full-length CDR3 reads as CASRTDRLGWAKNIQYF.

Concerning this clone: The read ends 3 residues shy of where the CDR3 ends; the end is completed using the germline J gene. The V gene is TRBV7-2, the J gene TRBJ1-2; D ambiguous. Germline CDR1 reads SGHTA; CDR2 reads FQGNSA. This CDR3 has 14 amino acids. Trimming removed 1 base from V and 5 bases from J, with 11 bases in between. Incomplete CDR3 DNA: TGTGCCAGCAGCTTAGTCGCAGGCTTTTATGGC. Its protein is CASSLVAGFYG. The complete CDR3 protein is CASSLVAGFYGYTF.

In the case of this clone: The DNA ends 3 residues before the CDR3 does, and the rest of the CDR3 is filled in from the germline J gene. The V call is TRBV20-1, the J call TRBJ2-1; D is perhaps TRBD2 (6 bases). The CDR3 has 14 residues. Per germline, CDR1 DFQATT and CDR2 SNEGSKA (reference sequence). The germline V and J ends were trimmed by 0 bases and 8 bases, with 14 bases remaining between them. The part of the CDR3 DNA that was read is TGCAGTGCTAGAGATTTTGCTAGCGAACATGAG. It codes for CSARDFASEHE. Given in full, the CDR3 is CSARDFASEHEQFF.

Details on this clone: The read terminates 3 residues before the CDR3 end, so the remaining end is supplied by the germline J gene. This rearrangement joins TRBV30 to TRBJ2-2; 9 bases are a match to TRBD1. This CDR3 has 15 residues. CDR1 and CDR2 (germline): GTSNPN, SVGIG (reference sequence). CDR3 bases read: TGTGCCTGGAGTTTCGGGACAGGGAAGACTGAAAAG. Translation: CAWSFGTGKTEK. The CDR3 reads in full as CAWSFGTGKTEKLFF.

Details on this clone: Read data end 3 residues before the CDR3 end; the end is taken from the germline J gene. The V call is TRBV13, the J call TRBJ2-1; 8 bases are a match to TRBD2. Germline V lookup: CDR1 PRHDT, CDR2 FYEKMQ (reference sequence). The CDR3 length is 14 residues. V lost 1 base and J lost 6; bases outside the gene matches: 2. The CDR3: CASSLDLAGNEQFF. The sequenced CDR3 bases are TGTGCCAGCAGCTTAGATCTAGCGGGCAATGAG.

Of note for this clone: The observed sequence ends 3 residues before the CDR3 terminus, with the missing tail filled in from the germline J gene. The chain employs TRBV7-9 and TRBJ2-3, with D perhaps TRBD1 (6 bases). The V gene lost 5 bases and the J gene lost 2 bases, with 11 bases spanning the gap. CDR3 length equals 14 residues. The V gene's germline CDR1 is SEHNR and CDR2 FQNEAQ (reference sequence). The sequenced CDR3 bases are TGTGCCAGCAGCCGGGACACCAACACAGATACG. Translating it yields CASSRDTNTDT. The whole CDR3 sequence reads CASSRDTNTDTQYF.

On this clone: Coverage ceases 3 residues before the CDR3 finishes, and the germline J gene fills in the end. V usage is TRBV7-2 and J usage is TRBJ1-2, with a tentative D call TRBD1 (5 bases). CDR1 and CDR2 (germline): SGHTA, FQGNSA. This CDR3 has 15 residues. CDR3 in amino acids: CASSLVGTSTDTYTF. The CDR3 bases that were read are TGTGCCAGCAGCTTAGTAGGGACTAGCACAGATACC.

Remarks on this clone: The read stops 3 residues short of the end of the CDR3; the missing end is completed from the germline J gene. This chain connects TRBV19 to TRBJ2-4; no reliable D call. This CDR3 is built from 12 residues. Germline V lookup: CDR1 LNHDA, CDR2 SQIVND (reference sequence). The DNA read from the CDR3 is TGTGCCAGTAGTCCTCGCGGAAGTGGT. This translates into CASSPRGSG. The complete CDR3 reads CASSPRGSGQYF.

CDR3 amino acids: CASSLNGRETGGYTF. The sequenced part of the CDR3 DNA is TGTGCCAGCAGCTTAAATGGGCGGGAAACGGGTGGC. This rearrangement joins TRBV7-3 to TRBJ1-2; D gene uncertain. Coverage ceases 3 residues before the CDR3 finishes, and the germline J gene fills in the end. Germline V gene lookup returns CDR1 SGHTA and CDR2 FQGTGA. With 1 base removed from V and 7 bases from J, the gap between germline ends came to 16 bases. The CDR3 runs to 15 residues.

CDR3 sequence: CASSQGADYSNQPQHF. The covered CDR3 bases are TGTGCCAGCAGCCAAGGTGCCGACTATAGCAATCAGCCC. The rearrangement joins TRBV4-2 to TRBJ1-5; unclear D gene. The CDR3 goes on 3 residues after the read ends, and that part is filled in from the germline J gene. The germline V gene encodes CDR1 LGHNA and CDR2 YNFKEQ. CDR3 length equals 16 residues. Trimming stripped 1 base from V and 0 bases from J, with 10 bases between.

With regard to this clone: The sequenced fragment ends 3 residues before the CDR3 boundary, so the rest is inferred from the germline J gene. The chain has TRBV7-9 and TRBJ2-4, with 7 bases lining up with TRBD2. Germline V CDR1 and CDR2: SEHNR, FQNEAQ (reference sequence). The CDR3 sequence is 13 residues long. This CDR3 reads CASSPGGSYGQYF. CDR3 DNA, as far as it was read: TGTGCCAGCAGCCCCGGGGGGAGCTATGGT.

With respect to this clone: The read is 3 residues too short to cover the CDR3 end, so that end is filled in from the germline J gene. J is TRBJ2-7 and V is TRBV10-3, with 8 nucleotides matching TRBD1. The CDR3 extends over 14 amino acids. Per the germline V gene, CDR1 is ENHRY and CDR2 is SYGVKD. J was trimmed by 3 bases and V by 2 bases; bases with no gene match: 3. The sequenced CDR3 bases are TGTGCCATCAGTGAGGGACAGGGTGGCTACGAG. It yields the protein CAISEGQGGYE. The entire CDR3 is CAISEGQGGYEQYF.

On this clone: The read ends 3 residues early relative to the CDR3; the germline J gene fills the gap. J is TRBJ2-1 and V is TRBV6-2 or TRBV6-3; D uncertain. The V and J ends lost 0 bases and 6 bases respectively, with 9 bases between them. Germline V gene data show CDR1 as MNHEY and CDR2 as SVGEGT. The CDR3 loop spans 14 amino acids. CDR3 DNA (partial): TGTGCCAGCAGTTACTCGACCGGGTTCAATGAG. This codes for CASSYSTGFNE. In full, the CDR3 reads CASSYSTGFNEQFF.